The present TCR beta chain was sequenced within a study of cytomegalovirus exposure and HLA in healthy donors. The PCR was carried out with 60 Vbeta primers and 13 Jbeta primers. Using immunoSEQ multiplex PCR, the repertoire was profiled, and TCRdb retains in-frame clones only, with some absent. The repertoire consists of under 200,000 clones, with 70% to 85% occurring once and the leading ten covering approximately 2.3%. Findings and caveats of the study: Three CMV-associated chains proved CMV antigen-specific in vitro.

In germline, CDR1 is MNHEY, CDR2 SVGAGI. The CDR3 consists of 14 residues. Regarding this clone: Antigen specificity is unknown.

Unrecorded immune exposure was likely among donors, who were nominally healthy when sampled. The material sequenced was PBMCs. The sequence derives from a man over 45 in good health and CMV-seropositive. The V call is TRBV6-5, the J call TRBJ2-5; possibly TRBD1 for D (7 bases). Gene TRBJ2-7 matches the end of the DNA better, so the J call may be wrong. In nucleotides, the CDR3 is TGTGCCAGCAGTTACGGCTACAGGGGAGGCGAGCAGTACTTC. Protein product: CASSYGYRGGEQYF.